What follows are 18 T cell receptor beta chains derived from one specimen sequenced in a study of blood T cell repertoires in COVID-19. Profiled with immunoSEQ multiplex PCR; TCRdb holds only in-frame clones, not every one. Of 200,000 or so clones listed, approximately 80% are singletons. Material for sequencing was PBMCs or T cells enriched from blood (not recorded which). These TCRs come from a man aged 60-69 years who had recovered from COVID-19.

This chain joins TRBV5-8 and TRBJ1-2; D possibly corresponds to TRBD1 (6 bases). Germline CDR1 is SGHTS and CDR2 is YDEGEE. The CDR3 loop spans 13 amino acids. The ends were cut back, 1 base at V and 4 bases at J, with 8 bases in the middle. DNA for the CDR3: TGTGCCAGCAGCTTGACAGGGATCTATGGCTACACCTTC. Translation: CASSLTGIYGYTF.

The V and J genes are TRBV29-1 and TRBJ2-3, with unresolved D. CDR1 and CDR2 from the germline V gene are SQVTM and ANQGSEA. Trimming took off 7 bases at V and 5 bases at J, with 13 bases between the two ends. This CDR3 comprises 12 residues. The CDR3 bases are TGCAGCGCACAAACAAGAAAAGATACGCAGTATTTT. The encoded protein is CSAQTRKDTQYF.

The rearrangement joins TRBV15 to TRBJ2-3; TRBD1 matches 8 bases. Germline V CDR1 and CDR2: LNHNV, YYDKDF (reference sequence). The CDR3 covers 18 residues. Trimming cost V 0 bases and J 2 bases; bases outside gene matches: 10. Here the CDR3 DNA reads TGTGCCACCAGCAGAGACCCCCCCGGGACAGGCATCACAGATACGCAGTATTTT. As protein: CATSRDPPGTGITDTQYF.

The gene calls are TRBV6-5 and TRBJ2-2; D might be TRBD2 (6 bases). CDR1 MNHEY and CDR2 SVGAGI come from the germline V gene. This CDR3 is built from 14 residues. V lost 6 bases and J lost 1, with 9 bases in between. CDR3 sequence (DNA): TGTGCCAGCAGGGTAGCGGAGAACACCGGGGAGCTGTTTTTT. It is translated as CASRVAENTGELFF.

The chain recombines TRBV6-2 or TRBV6-3 with TRBJ1-1; 7 bases map to TRBD1. Per germline, CDR1 MNHEY and CDR2 SVGEGT. Unmatched junction bases numbered 8, after V lost 3 bases and J lost 4 bases. The CDR3 spans 15 residues. The CDR3 loop reads CASSYRGGAGTEAFF. The CDR3, as DNA: TGTGCCAGCAGTTATCGAGGGGGCGCGGGCACTGAAGCTTTCTTT.

The rearrangement uses TRBV4-3 and TRBJ2-4; D unclear. Germline V gene sequence: CDR1 LGHNA, CDR2 YSLEER. V was pared by 0 bases and J by 0 bases, with 12 bases between. This CDR3 region has 17 residues. Here the CDR3 reads CASSQDLSALAKNIQYF. CDR3 DNA: TGCGCCAGCAGCCAAGATCTATCCGCTCTAGCCAAAAACATTCAGTACTTC.

This clone has a handful of counts. V is TRBV4-2 and J is TRBJ2-7, with D perhaps TRBD1 (5 bases). The CDR3 extends over 14 amino acids. Germline V gene lookup returns CDR1 LGHNA and CDR2 YNFKEQ. The ends were cut back, 6 bases at V and 0 bases at J, with 12 bases in the middle. CDR3 residues: CASRPVQGSYEQYF. The DNA for the CDR3 is TGTGCCAGCAGACCGGTCCAGGGCTCCTACGAGCAGTACTTC.

This clone was seen just once. The chain links TRBV7-8 to TRBJ2-3, with 12 bases lining up with TRBD2. V shed 0 bases, J shed 0 bases, and the junction held 10 bases outside the gene matches. The CDR3 is made up of 20 amino acids. CDR1 is SGHVS, CDR2 FQNEAQ, per germline. In nucleotides, the CDR3 is TGTGCCAGCAGCTTAGCCGCCCCCTCTACTAGCGGGGGGAGCACAGATACGCAGTATTTT. Encoded protein: CASSLAAPSTSGGSTDTQYF.

V and J are TRBV11-2 and TRBJ1-2; TRBD1 is a possible D gene (5 bases). The CDR3 has 14 amino acids. Trimming stripped 1 base from V and 7 bases from J, with 13 bases between. Germline lookup yields CDR1 SGHAT and CDR2 FQNNGV. CDR3 in amino acids: CASSLVGGVRGYTF. CDR3 in DNA: TGTGCCAGCAGCTTAGTGGGAGGGGTGCGTGGCTACACCTTC.

The rearrangement uses TRBV9 and TRBJ2-2, with 8 bases aligning to TRBD2. CDR1 and CDR2 from the germline V gene are SGDLS and YYNGEE. CDR3 length equals 18 residues. Trimming cost V 4 bases and J 3 bases; bases outside gene matches: 14. This chain's CDR3 is CASSPVAGGDWYTGELFF. The CDR3, as DNA: TGTGCCAGCAGCCCCGTCGCGGGGGGAGATTGGTACACCGGGGAGCTGTTTTTT.

Remarks on this clone: In the same sample, other DNA sequences code for this CDR3. The chain has TRBV6-5 and TRBJ2-7; tentative D call: TRBD1 (6 bases). This CDR3 contains 13 residues. From germline, CDR1 is MNHEY and CDR2 SVGAGI. V lost 5 bases, J lost 4 bases, and 12 bases lay in between. The CDR3 here is CASSSRGSYEQYF. The CDR3 DNA sequence: TGTGCCAGCAGTAGCAGGGGTTCATACGAGCAGTACTTC.

This chain links TRBV5-8 with TRBJ2-7; maybe TRBD1 (6 bases). V dropped 3 bases and J dropped 4 bases, with 8 bases sitting between them. The germline CDR1 and CDR2 sequences are SGHTS and YDEGEE. The CDR3 has 12 residues. The CDR3 loop reads CASSSDRYEQYF. DNA of the CDR3: TGTGCCAGCAGCTCGGACAGATACGAGCAGTACTTC.

This clone appeared once. The gene calls are TRBV6-5 and TRBJ1-6, with 9 bases matching TRBD1. CDR1 is MNHEY, CDR2 SVGAGI, per germline. The CDR3 covers 14 residues. Trimming removed 6 bases from V and 6 bases from J; junction bases left unmatched: 3. CDR3 residues: CASSRDRVNSPLHF. Written as DNA, the CDR3 is TGTGCCAGCAGCCGGGACAGGGTTAATTCACCCCTCCACTTT.

The CDR3 is CASRLTTHGAYEQYF. CDR3 bases: TGTGCCAGCAGACTTACCACCCACGGGGCCTACGAGCAGTACTTC. This sequence joins TRBV7-9 and TRBJ2-7, with D perhaps TRBD2 (5 bases). V lost 6 bases to trimming and J lost 2 bases, with 17 bases between them. Looked up from germline, CDR1 is SEHNR and CDR2 is FQNEAQ (reference sequence). The CDR3 has 15 residues.

V and J are TRBV6-5 and TRBJ1-6, with 7 bases identical to TRBD1. There are 15 residues in the CDR3. Germline V lookup: CDR1 MNHEY, CDR2 SVGAGI. Trimming removed 0 bases from V and 10 bases from J; junction bases left unmatched: 6. CDR3 amino acids: CASSYSRQGSSPLHF. The CDR3 DNA sequence: TGTGCCAGCAGTTACTCCCGACAGGGCAGCTCACCCCTCCACTTT.

The chain uses TRBV29-1 and TRBJ1-1; the D is unclear. CDR3 size: 15 residues. Germline CDR1 is SQVTM and CDR2 is ANQGSEA. The ends were cut back, 6 bases at V and 3 bases at J, with 20 bases in the middle. This chain's CDR3 is CSVREVLHGDTEAFF. CDR3 DNA: TGCAGCGTCCGGGAGGTCCTTCACGGGGACACTGAAGCTTTCTTT.

The rearrangement links TRBV6-5 to TRBJ1-5; D remains ambiguous. The length of the CDR3 is 14 residues. Deletions cut 6 bases from V and 5 bases from J, with 14 bases between. CDR1 is MNHEY, CDR2 SVGAGI, per germline. The CDR3: CASRLAWADQPQHF. CDR3 in DNA: TGTGCCAGCAGACTGGCATGGGCAGATCAGCCCCAGCATTTT.

This clone was observed once. V usage is TRBV5-1 and J usage is TRBJ1-6; no firm D call. Trimming removed 4 bases from V and 6 bases from J, with 14 bases in between. This CDR3 is 15 amino acids long. Germline V lookup: CDR1 SGHRS, CDR2 YFSETQ. The CDR3 spells CASSPYGEVNSPLHF. The CDR3, as DNA: TGCGCCAGCAGCCCGTACGGGGAGGTTAATTCACCCCTCCACTTT.